This passage covers 5 T cell receptor beta chains from one sample sequenced in a study of radiotherapy plus CTLA-4 blockade in lung cancer. Produced via immunoSEQ multiplex PCR; TCRdb's table is partial and in-frame only. The data show 95,000 to 150,000 clones, 70% to 90% seen once. The source was peripheral blood, collected from a patient treated with radiotherapy plus ipilimumab. These receptors were collected from a human donor with non-small cell lung cancer that progressed on radiotherapy plus ipilimumab.

The chain links TRBV5-4 to TRBJ2-1, with a weak D call TRBD1 (6 bases). V was shortened by 4 bases and J by 0 bases, with 14 bases between the two germline ends. This CDR3 is 16 amino acids long. Per germline, CDR1 SGHNT and CDR2 YYREEE (reference sequence). The CDR3 loop reads CASSPEQGSSYNEQFF. The DNA of the CDR3 is TGTGCCAGCAGCCCCGAACAGGGAAGCTCCTACAATGAGCAGTTCTTC.

In this sample, this clone turned up a few times. The chain employs TRBV5-1 and TRBJ2-1; TRBD2 aligns across 7 bases. In germline, CDR1 is SGHRS, CDR2 YFSETQ. This CDR3 has 15 amino acids. The V and J ends lost 3 bases and 0 bases, in that order; junction bases with no gene match: 3. The CDR3 spells CASSWEGSSYNEQFF. In nucleotides, the CDR3 is TGCGCCAGCAGCTGGGAGGGTAGCTCCTACAATGAGCAGTTCTTC. Looking up the rest from reference TRBV5-1 and TRBJ2-1 gives the full variable domain: KAGVTQTPRYLIKTRGQQVTLSCSPISGHRSVSWYQQTPGQGLQFLFEYFSETQRNKGNFPGRFSGRQFSNSRSEMNVSTLELGDSALYLCASSWEGSSYNEQFFGPGTRLTVL.

The genes are TRBV6-1 and TRBJ1-5; no clear D gene. Per germline, CDR1 MNHNS and CDR2 SASEGT. The V end was cut by 2 bases, the J end by 0 bases, with 11 bases between. This CDR3 has 16 residues. CDR3 loop: CASSEWADNSNQPQHF. The CDR3 region has the DNA TGTGCCAGCAGTGAATGGGCAGACAATAGCAATCAGCCCCAGCATTTT.

The V and J genes are TRBV6-6 and TRBJ1-4; 7 bases line up with TRBD1. Trimming at V came to 1 base and at J to 3 bases, leaving 2 bases not matched to a gene. Per the germline V gene, CDR1 is MNHNY and CDR2 is SVGAGI (reference sequence). The CDR3 consists of 15 residues. CDR3 in amino acids: CASSYWGQPNEKLFF. CDR3 in DNA: TGTGCCAGCAGTTACTGGGGACAGCCTAATGAAAAACTGTTTTTT.

V is TRBV29-1 and J is TRBJ2-3, with 11 bases identical to TRBD2. J gave up 1 base and V 2 bases, and 5 bases lay outside the gene matches. Looked up from germline, CDR1 is SQVTM and CDR2 is ANQGSEA. CDR3 length: 16 residues. The CDR3 bases are TGCAGCGTTGAACGGCTAGCGGGAGGTGGCACAGATACGCAGTATTTT. Translated: CSVERLAGGGTDTQYF.